A selection of T cell receptor beta chains follows, all from one sample in a study of OX40 agonist ivuxolimab in advanced cancers. Only in-frame clones appear in the TCRdb table, and some are missing; sequencing was by immunoSEQ multiplex PCR. The table lists approximately 40,000 clones, over 75% of them singletons. Sample: CD4+ or CD8+ T cells sorted from blood, taken in a trial of the OX40 agonist ivuxolimab. These receptors were taken from an adult with an advanced solid tumor such as melanoma, head and neck, liver or kidney cancer. CDR3s include the opening cysteine and the closing phenylalanine or tryptophan. A D gene is named only where the DNA matches it firmly. A row's size may be missing; if present it is once, few, many or a size class.

d_call,clone_size,v_call,cdr3_aa
TRBD2,once,TRBV27,CASSLTSGYNEQFF
-,-,TRBV4-1,CASSQEGVYEKLFF
-,-,TRBV9,CASSVGDGQETQYF
TRBD2,once,TRBV5-1,CASSSGLAGYNEQFF
-,-,TRBV6-1,CASSEPGYNTEAFF
-,once,TRBV23-1,CASSQREQGGTEAFF
-,-,TRBV4-1,CASSQVLDTEAFF
TRBD2,-,TRBV11-3,CASSSSGGGYNEQFF
-,-,TRBV6-1,CASSEFLNTEAFF
-,once,TRBV5-4,CASSFGTETYEQYF
-,-,TRBV30,CAWSVRGVRGEQYF
-,-,TRBV4-1,CASSQTQTAYGYTF
TRBD2,-,TRBV5-4,CASSSRGGGIGEQYF
-,once,TRBV4-1,CASSQDQGGEQYF
-,few,TRBV9,CASSVAGLEQYF
-,-,TRBV30,CAWNIGLWGYTF
-,-,TRBV6-1,CASSEEVGGYDEQFF
-,-,TRBV27,CASSFGAGGTEAFF
-,-,TRBV27,CASSLRGDTGETQYF
-,-,TRBV30,CAVSRDDNEQFF
-,-,TRBV2,CASSDQRDYEQYF
TRBD2,-,TRBV7-7,CASSLSLAGGSYNEQFF
TRBD1,-,TRBV25-1,CASRTGTAEAFF
TRBD2,-,TRBV7-8,CASSLGLAGAPTDTQYF